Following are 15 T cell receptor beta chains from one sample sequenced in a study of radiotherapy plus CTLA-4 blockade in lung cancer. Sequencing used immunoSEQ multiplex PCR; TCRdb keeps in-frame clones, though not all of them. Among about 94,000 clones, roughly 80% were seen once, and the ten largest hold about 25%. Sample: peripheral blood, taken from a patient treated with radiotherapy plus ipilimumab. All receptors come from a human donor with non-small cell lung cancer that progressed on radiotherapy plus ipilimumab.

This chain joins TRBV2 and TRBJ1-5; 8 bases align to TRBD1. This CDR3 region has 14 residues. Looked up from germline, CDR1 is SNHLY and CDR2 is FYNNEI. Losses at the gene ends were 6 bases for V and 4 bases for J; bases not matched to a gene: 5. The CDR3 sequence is CASSWDRWNQPQHF. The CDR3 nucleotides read TGTGCCAGCAGCTGGGACAGGTGGAATCAGCCCCAGCATTTT. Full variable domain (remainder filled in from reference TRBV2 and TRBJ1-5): EPEVTQTPSHQVTQMGQEVILRCVPISNHLYFYWYRQILGQKVEFLVSFYNNEISEKSEIFDDQFSVERPDGSNFTLKIRSTKLEDSAMYFCASSWDRWNQPQHFGDGTRLSIL.

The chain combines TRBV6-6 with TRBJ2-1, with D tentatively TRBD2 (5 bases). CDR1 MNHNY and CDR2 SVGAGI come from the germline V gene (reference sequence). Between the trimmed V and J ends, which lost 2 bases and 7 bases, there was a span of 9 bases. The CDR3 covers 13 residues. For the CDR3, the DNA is TGTGCCAGCAGTTACCCCGGGAAAAATGAGCAGTTCTTC. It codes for CASSYPGKNEQFF.

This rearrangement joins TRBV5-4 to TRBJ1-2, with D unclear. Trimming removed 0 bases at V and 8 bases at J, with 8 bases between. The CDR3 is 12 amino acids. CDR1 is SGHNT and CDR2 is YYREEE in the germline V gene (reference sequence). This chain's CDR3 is CASSLEVRGYTF. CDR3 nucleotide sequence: TGTGCCAGCAGCTTGGAGGTTCGCGGCTACACCTTC.

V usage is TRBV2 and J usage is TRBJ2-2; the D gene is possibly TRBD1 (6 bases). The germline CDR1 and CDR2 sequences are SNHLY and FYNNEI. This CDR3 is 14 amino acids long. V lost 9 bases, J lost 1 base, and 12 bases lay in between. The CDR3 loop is CASKKDRNTGELFF. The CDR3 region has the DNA TGTGCCAGTAAGAAGGACAGGAACACCGGGGAGCTGTTTTTT.

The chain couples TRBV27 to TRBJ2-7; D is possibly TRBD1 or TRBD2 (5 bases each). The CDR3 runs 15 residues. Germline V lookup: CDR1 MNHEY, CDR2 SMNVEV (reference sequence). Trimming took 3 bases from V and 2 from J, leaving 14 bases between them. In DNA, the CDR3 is TGTGCCAGCAGTTTTTTCCCAGGGAGAACCTACGAGCAGTACTTC. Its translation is CASSFFPGRTYEQYF.

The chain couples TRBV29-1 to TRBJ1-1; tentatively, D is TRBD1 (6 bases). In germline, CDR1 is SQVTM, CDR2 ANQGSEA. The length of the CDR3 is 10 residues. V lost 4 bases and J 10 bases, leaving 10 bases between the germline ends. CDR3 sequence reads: CSVAQGRAFF. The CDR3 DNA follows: TGCAGCGTTGCGCAGGGGCGAGCTTTCTTT.

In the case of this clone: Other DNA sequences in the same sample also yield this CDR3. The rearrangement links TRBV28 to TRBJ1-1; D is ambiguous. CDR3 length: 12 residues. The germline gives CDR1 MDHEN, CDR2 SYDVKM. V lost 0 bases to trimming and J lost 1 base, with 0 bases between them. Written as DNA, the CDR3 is TGTGCCAGCAGTTTATGGAACACTGAAGCTTTCTTT. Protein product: CASSLWNTEAFF.

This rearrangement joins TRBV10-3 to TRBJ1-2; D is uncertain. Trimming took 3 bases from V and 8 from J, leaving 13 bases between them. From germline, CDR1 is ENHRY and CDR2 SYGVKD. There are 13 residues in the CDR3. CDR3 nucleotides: TGTGCCATCAGTGAAGATTCAATGCGGGGCTACACCTTC. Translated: CAISEDSMRGYTF.

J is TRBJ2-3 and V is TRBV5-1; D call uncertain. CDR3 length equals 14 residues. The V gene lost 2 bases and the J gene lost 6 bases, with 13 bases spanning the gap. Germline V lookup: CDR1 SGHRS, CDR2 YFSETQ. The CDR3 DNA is TGCGCCAGCAGCTTCCGCGCCCCATCGGATACGCAGTATTTT. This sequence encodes CASSFRAPSDTQYF.

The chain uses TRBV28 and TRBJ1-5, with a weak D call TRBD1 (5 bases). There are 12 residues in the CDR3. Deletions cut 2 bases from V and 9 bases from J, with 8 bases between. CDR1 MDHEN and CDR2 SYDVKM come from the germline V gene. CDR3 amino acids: CASSLAGSPQHF. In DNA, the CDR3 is TGTGCCAGCAGTTTAGCAGGGTCGCCCCAGCATTTT.

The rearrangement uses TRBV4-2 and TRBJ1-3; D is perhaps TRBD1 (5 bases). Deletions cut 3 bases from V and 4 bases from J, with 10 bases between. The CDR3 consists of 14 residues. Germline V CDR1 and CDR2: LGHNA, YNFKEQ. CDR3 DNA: TGTGCCAGCAGCCACCTTGGGGGGGGAAACACCATATATTTT. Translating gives CASSHLGGGNTIYF.

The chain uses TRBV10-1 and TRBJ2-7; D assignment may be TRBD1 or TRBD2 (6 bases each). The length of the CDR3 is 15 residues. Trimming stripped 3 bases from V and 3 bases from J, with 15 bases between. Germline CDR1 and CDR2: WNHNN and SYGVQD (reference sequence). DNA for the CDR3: TGCGCCAGCAGTGATGGCGGGACAAGAATCTACGAGCAGTACTTC. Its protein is CASSDGGTRIYEQYF.

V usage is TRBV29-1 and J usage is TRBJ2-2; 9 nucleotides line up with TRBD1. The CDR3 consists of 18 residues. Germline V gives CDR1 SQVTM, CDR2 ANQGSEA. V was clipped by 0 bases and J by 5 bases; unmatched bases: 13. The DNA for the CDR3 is TGCAGCGTTGAAGATCCAAGAGACAGGGGGTCGGAGACCGGGGAGCTGTTTTTT. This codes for CSVEDPRDRGSETGELFF.

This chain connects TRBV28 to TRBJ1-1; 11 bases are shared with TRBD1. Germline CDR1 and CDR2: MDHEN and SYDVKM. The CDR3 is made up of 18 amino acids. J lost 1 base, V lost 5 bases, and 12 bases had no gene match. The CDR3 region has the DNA TGTGCCAGCAGTACGCCGGACAGGGGGCAAATAGCGAACACTGAAGCTTTCTTT. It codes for CASSTPDRGQIANTEAFF.

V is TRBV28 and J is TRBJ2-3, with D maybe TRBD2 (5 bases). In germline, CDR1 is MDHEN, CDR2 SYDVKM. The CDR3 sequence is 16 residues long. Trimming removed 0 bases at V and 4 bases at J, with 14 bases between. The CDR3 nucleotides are TGTGCCAGCAGTTTATGGCAAACTAGAGGATCAGATACGCAGTATTTT. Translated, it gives CASSLWQTRGSDTQYF.